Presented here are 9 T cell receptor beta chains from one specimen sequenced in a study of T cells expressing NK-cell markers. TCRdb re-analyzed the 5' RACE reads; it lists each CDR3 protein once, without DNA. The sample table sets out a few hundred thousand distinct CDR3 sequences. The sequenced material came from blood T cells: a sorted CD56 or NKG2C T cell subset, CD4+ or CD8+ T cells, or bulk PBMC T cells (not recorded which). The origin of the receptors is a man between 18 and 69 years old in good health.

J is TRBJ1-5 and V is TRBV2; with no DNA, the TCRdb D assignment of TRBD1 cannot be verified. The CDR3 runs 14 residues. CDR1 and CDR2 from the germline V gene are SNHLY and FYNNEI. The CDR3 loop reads CASARDRGFLPQHF.

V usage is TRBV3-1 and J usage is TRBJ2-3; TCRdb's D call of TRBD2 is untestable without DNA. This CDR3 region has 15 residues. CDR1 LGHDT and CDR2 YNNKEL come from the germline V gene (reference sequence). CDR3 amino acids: CASSQRGGAEDTQYF.

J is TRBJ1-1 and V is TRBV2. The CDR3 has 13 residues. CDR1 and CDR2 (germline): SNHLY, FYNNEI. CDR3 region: CASSDPSLAEAFF.

CDR3 residues: CASSLVTQGGETQYF. The gene calls are TRBV11-2 and TRBJ2-5; with no DNA, the TCRdb D assignment of TRBD1 cannot be verified. The germline gives CDR1 SGHAT, CDR2 FQNNGV. The CDR3 consists of 15 residues.

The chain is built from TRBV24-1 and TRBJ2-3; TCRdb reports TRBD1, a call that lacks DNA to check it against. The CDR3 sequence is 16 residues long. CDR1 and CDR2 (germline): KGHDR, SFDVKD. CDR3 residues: CATSDPQGVGTDTQYF.

The chain's CDR3 is CASSQDLAVRVDGYTF. The genes are TRBV3-1 and TRBJ1-2. This CDR3 comprises 16 residues. Germline V gives CDR1 LGHDT, CDR2 YNNKEL (reference sequence).

CDR3 sequence: CATGDNRGSEKLFF. The chain is built from TRBV19 and TRBJ1-4; the TRBD1 assignment by TCRdb is unverifiable without DNA. Germline V gives CDR1 LNHDA, CDR2 SQIVND (reference sequence). This CDR3 has 14 amino acids.

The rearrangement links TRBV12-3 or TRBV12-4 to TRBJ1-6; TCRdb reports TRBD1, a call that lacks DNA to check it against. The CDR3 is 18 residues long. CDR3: CASSLGRQWSSYNSPLHF.

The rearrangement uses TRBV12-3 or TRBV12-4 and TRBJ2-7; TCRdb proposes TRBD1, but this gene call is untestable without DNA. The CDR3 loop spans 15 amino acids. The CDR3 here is CASSLRQAGVYEQYF.